Presented here are 16 T cell receptor beta chains from one specimen sequenced in a study of T cell responses to AZD1222 COVID-19 vaccine. TCRdb's table, derived via immunoSEQ multiplex PCR, lists solely in-frame clones and lacks some. The table includes about 39,000 clones, over 75% detected once. The sequenced sample was peripheral blood, obtained 28 days after the second dose of the MenACWY control vaccine. The receptor source for this set is an adult who received the MenACWY meningococcal vaccine as a control.

The genes are TRBV24-1 and TRBJ2-1; D unclear. Germline CDR1 and CDR2: KGHDR and SFDVKD. Trimming cost V 5 bases and J 8 bases, with 12 bases left between them. The CDR3 contains 13 residues. The CDR3 spells CATSVSYSDEQFF. CDR3 in DNA: TGTGCCACCAGTGTATCTTATTCGGATGAGCAGTTCTTC.

The chain carries TRBV3-1 (or the pseudogene TRBV3-2) and TRBJ1-1; maybe TRBD1 (6 bases). V lost 3 bases and J lost 10, with 21 bases in between. Germline V gene sequence: CDR1 LGHDT, CDR2 YNNKEL (reference sequence). This CDR3 spans 15 amino acids. CDR3 loop: CASSHRQDHGEGAFF. The CDR3 region has the DNA TGTGCCAGCAGCCACAGACAGGATCATGGTGAGGGAGCTTTCTTT.

The chain recombines TRBV5-6 with TRBJ2-2; D not certain. The CDR3 is 14 residues long. CDR1 SGHDT and CDR2 YYEEEE come from the germline V gene. Between the trimmed V and J ends, which lost 2 bases and 1 base, there was a span of 6 bases. CDR3 sequence: CASSLRVNTGELFF. The CDR3 bases are TGTGCCAGCAGCTTAAGGGTGAACACCGGGGAGCTGTTTTTT. Full variable domain (rest looked up from reference TRBV5-6 and TRBJ2-2): DAGVTQSPTHLIKTRGQQVTLRCSPKSGHDTVSWYQQALGQGPQFIFQYYEEEERQRGNFPDRFSGHQFPNYSSELNVNALLLGDSALYLCASSLRVNTGELFFGEGSRLTVL.

This chain joins TRBV19 and TRBJ2-7; D tentatively reads TRBD1 or TRBD2 (6 bases each). Trimming removed 7 bases at V and 4 bases at J, with 17 bases between. The CDR3 length is 14 residues. Germline CDR1 and CDR2: LNHDA and SQIVND (reference sequence). CDR3 residues: CASTVSWGAYEQYF. The CDR3 DNA reads TGTGCCAGTACCGTCAGTTGGGGGGCTTACGAGCAGTACTTC. Variable domain in full (rest from reference TRBV19 and TRBJ2-7): DGGITQSPKYLFRKEGQNVTLSCEQNLNHDAMYWYRQDPGQGLRLIYYSQIVNDFQKGDIAEGYSVSREKKESFPLTVTSAQKNPTAFYLCASTVSWGAYEQYFGPGTRLTVT.

The rearrangement links TRBV7-9 to TRBJ2-1; 14 positions match TRBD2. The junction had 9 bases not matched to a gene; V was cut back by 6 bases and J by 2 bases. The length of the CDR3 is 18 residues. Germline V gives CDR1 SEHNR, CDR2 FQNEAQ (reference sequence). The CDR3 protein is CASRAIGTSGSTYNEQFF. CDR3 DNA sequence: TGTGCCAGCAGAGCAATCGGGACTAGCGGGAGCACCTACAATGAGCAGTTCTTC. The full variable domain, completed using reference TRBV7-9 and TRBJ2-1, is DTGVSQNPRHKITKRGQNVTFRCDPISEHNRLYWYRQTLGQGPEFLTYFQNEAQLEKSRLLSDRFSAERPKGSFSTLEIQRTEQGDSAMYLCASRAIGTSGSTYNEQFFGPGTRLTVL.

The chain joins TRBV5-4 to TRBJ1-5; D is perhaps TRBD1 (6 bases). V shed 5 bases and J shed 2 bases, with 14 bases lying between them. Germline loops: CDR1 SGHNT, CDR2 YYREEE (reference sequence). This CDR3 comprises 15 residues. The CDR3 DNA reads TGTGCCAGCAGTAGAGGGGGGGGCGGCAATCAGCCCCAGCATTTT. Translating gives CASSRGGGGNQPQHF.

V gene TRBV19 combines with J gene TRBJ1-2, with D possibly being TRBD1 (5 bases). V was trimmed by 2 bases and J by 7 bases, leaving 8 bases between them. The CDR3 runs to 12 residues. Germline V lookup: CDR1 LNHDA, CDR2 SQIVND (reference sequence). The CDR3 loop reads CASSIRGSGYTF. The CDR3 DNA reads TGTGCCAGTAGTATAAGGGGTAGTGGCTACACCTTC.

The chain uses TRBV7-6 and TRBJ2-7; unclear D gene. The germline V and J ends were trimmed by 4 bases and 3 bases, with 19 bases remaining between them. Germline values: CDR1 SGHVS, CDR2 FNYEAQ. This CDR3 region has 16 residues. CDR3 DNA: TGTGCCAGCAGCTCATTTCGGTTGCGGAACGGCTACGAGCAGTACTTC. It specifies CASSSFRLRNGYEQYF.

The chain links TRBV7-3 to TRBJ2-5; 7 nucleotides agree with TRBD1. From germline, CDR1 is SGHTA and CDR2 FQGTGA. The J segment lost 2 bases and the V segment lost 4 bases, leaving 13 bases of the junction unmatched. The CDR3 is 17 residues long. The DNA of the CDR3 is TGTGCCAGCAGCTCCTCACCCGACCGGGACAGACAAGAGACCCAGTACTTC. Amino acids: CASSSSPDRDRQETQYF.

This chain joins TRBV4-1 and TRBJ1-4; D perhaps matches TRBD1 (6 bases). CDR3 length equals 15 residues. Germline CDR1 reads MGHRA; CDR2 reads YSYEKL. V was pared by 1 base and J by 4 bases, with 10 bases between. DNA of the CDR3: TGCGCCAGCAGCCAAGTCAAAGGGGGTAATGAAAAACTGTTTTTT. Residues: CASSQVKGGNEKLFF.

V and J are TRBV27 and TRBJ2-7; no clear D. V lost 10 bases, J lost 3 bases, and 10 bases lay in between. Germline V gene lookup returns CDR1 MNHEY and CDR2 SMNVEV (reference sequence). The CDR3 is made up of 11 amino acids. CDR3 in DNA: TGTGCCACTGGGTTTTTCTACGAGCAGTACTTC. It yields the protein CATGFFYEQYF.

This clone has more than one count but fewer than ten. This chain uses TRBV6-1 with TRBJ1-4; D is unresolved. V dropped 4 bases and J dropped 0 bases, with 12 bases sitting between them. The length of the CDR3 is 16 residues. CDR1 and CDR2 from the germline V gene are MNHNS and SASEGT. The DNA of the CDR3 is TGTGCCAGCAGTGCAAGCATTACTTCAACTAATGAAAAACTGTTTTTT. Its protein is CASSASITSTNEKLFF.

The chain recombines TRBV6-5 with TRBJ2-1; D ambiguous. The CDR3 consists of 15 residues. CDR1 is MNHEY, CDR2 SVGAGI, per germline. The V end lost 3 bases, the J end lost 5 bases, and 14 bases lay between the germline ends. The CDR3 DNA reads as TGTGCCAGCAGTTATGGAGCTCTTCGGGACAATGAGCAGTTCTTC. It specifies CASSYGALRDNEQFF.

The rearrangement joins TRBV19 to TRBJ2-2; the match to TRBD2 covers 7 bases. V lost 3 bases to trimming and J lost 1 base; unmatched junction nucleotides: 11. Looked up from germline, CDR1 is LNHDA and CDR2 is SQIVND (reference sequence). The CDR3 runs to 18 residues. The CDR3, as DNA: TGTGCCAGTAGTATTAATCGTTGGGAGGGAAGGAACACCGGGGAGCTGTTTTTT. Translating gives CASSINRWEGRNTGELFF.

The gene calls are TRBV7-9 and TRBJ2-1; 7 bases match TRBD1. Germline loops: CDR1 SEHNR, CDR2 FQNEAQ (reference sequence). J was trimmed by 6 bases and V by 2 bases; bases with no gene match: 4. CDR3 size: 14 residues. The CDR3 here is CASSLNRGSNEQFF. The CDR3 DNA reads TGTGCCAGCAGCTTAAACAGGGGAAGCAATGAGCAGTTCTTC.

The chain carries TRBV3-1 (or the pseudogene TRBV3-2) and TRBJ2-1, with a possible D match to TRBD2 (6 bases). CDR3 length: 15 residues. Trimming removed 4 bases from V and 0 bases from J, with 10 bases in between. From germline, CDR1 is LGHDT and CDR2 YNNKEL (reference sequence). The CDR3 loop is CASSPSGHSYNEQFF. The DNA for the CDR3 is TGTGCCAGCAGCCCAAGCGGGCACTCCTACAATGAGCAGTTCTTC.